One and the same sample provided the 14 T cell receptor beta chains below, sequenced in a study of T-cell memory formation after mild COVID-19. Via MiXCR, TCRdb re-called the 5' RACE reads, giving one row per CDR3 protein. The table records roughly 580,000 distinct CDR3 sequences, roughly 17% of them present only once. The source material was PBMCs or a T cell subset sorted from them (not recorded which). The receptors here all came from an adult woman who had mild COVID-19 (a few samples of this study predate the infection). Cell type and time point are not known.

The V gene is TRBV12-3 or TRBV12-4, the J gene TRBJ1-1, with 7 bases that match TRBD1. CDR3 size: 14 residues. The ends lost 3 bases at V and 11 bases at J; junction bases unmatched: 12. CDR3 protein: CASSLRGQIMKAFF. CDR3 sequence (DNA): TGTGCCAGCAGTTTGCGGGGACAGATAATGAAGGCTTTCTTT.

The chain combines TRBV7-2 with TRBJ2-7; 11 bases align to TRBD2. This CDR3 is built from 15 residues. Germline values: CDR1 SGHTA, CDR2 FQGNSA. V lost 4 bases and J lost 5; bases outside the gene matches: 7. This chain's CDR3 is CASSSVSGRADEQYF. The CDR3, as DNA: TGTGCCAGCAGCTCCGTTAGCGGGAGGGCCGACGAGCAGTACTTC.

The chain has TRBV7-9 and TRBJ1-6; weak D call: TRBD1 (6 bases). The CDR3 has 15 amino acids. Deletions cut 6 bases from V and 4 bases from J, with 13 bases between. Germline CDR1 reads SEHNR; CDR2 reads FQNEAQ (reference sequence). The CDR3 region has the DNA TGTGCCAGCAGTCCCATCGGGACATATAATTCACCCCTCCACTTT. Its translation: CASSPIGTYNSPLHF.

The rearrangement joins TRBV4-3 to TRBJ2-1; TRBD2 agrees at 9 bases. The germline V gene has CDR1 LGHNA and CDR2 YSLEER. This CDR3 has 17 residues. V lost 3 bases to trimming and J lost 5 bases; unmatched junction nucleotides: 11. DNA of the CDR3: TGCGCCAGCAGCCATTCTCCAGCGGGGGGTAACAACAATGAGCAGTTCTTC. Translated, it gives CASSHSPAGGNNNEQFF.

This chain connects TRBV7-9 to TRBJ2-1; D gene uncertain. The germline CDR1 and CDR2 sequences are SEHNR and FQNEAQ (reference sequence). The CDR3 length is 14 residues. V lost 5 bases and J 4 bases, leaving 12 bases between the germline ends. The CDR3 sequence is CASSPLGQYNEQFF. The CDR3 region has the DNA TGTGCCAGCAGCCCCCTGGGTCAATACAATGAGCAGTTCTTC.

The CDR3 DNA reads as TGTGCCAGCAGGGGTGACGGAGAGAACACTGAAGCTTTCTTT. Translation: CASRGDGENTEAFF. V gene TRBV7-9 combines with J gene TRBJ1-1; D unclear. V lost 6 bases, J lost 1 base, and 12 bases lay in between. This CDR3 comprises 14 residues. Germline V CDR1 and CDR2: SEHNR, FQNEAQ (reference sequence).

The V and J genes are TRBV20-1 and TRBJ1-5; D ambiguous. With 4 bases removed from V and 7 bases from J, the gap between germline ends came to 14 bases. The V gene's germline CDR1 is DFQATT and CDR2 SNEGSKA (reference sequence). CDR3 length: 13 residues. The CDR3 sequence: CSATDGSNQPQHF. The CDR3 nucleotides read TGCAGTGCTACGGACGGGAGTAACCAGCCCCAGCATTTT.

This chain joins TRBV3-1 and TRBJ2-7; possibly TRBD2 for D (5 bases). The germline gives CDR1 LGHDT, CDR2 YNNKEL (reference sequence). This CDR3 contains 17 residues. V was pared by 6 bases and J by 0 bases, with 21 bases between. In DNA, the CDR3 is TGTGCCAGCAGTACCGTTGGACTCGTCGGGTTCTCCTACGAGCAGTACTTC. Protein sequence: CASSTVGLVGFSYEQYF.

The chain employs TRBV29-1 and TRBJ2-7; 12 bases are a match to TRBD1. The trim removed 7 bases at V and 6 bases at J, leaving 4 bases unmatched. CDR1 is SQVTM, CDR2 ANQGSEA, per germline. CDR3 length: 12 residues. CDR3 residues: CSGRDRGLEQYF. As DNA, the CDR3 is TGCAGCGGCCGGGACAGGGGGCTCGAGCAGTACTTC.

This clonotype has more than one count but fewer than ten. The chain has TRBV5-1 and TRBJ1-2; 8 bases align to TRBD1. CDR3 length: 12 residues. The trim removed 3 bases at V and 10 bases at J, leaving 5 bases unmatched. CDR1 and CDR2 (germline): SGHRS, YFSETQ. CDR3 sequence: CASSSGQGPYTF. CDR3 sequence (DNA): TGCGCCAGCAGCTCCGGACAGGGACCCTACACCTTC.

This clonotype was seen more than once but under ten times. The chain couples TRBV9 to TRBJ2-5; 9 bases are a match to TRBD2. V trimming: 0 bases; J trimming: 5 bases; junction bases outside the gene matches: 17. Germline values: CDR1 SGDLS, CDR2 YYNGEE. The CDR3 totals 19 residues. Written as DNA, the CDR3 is TGTGCCAGCAGCGTAGGCACCCAAGGCGGCGGGAGGGCCGTCGAGACCCAGTACTTC. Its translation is CASSVGTQGGGRAVETQYF.

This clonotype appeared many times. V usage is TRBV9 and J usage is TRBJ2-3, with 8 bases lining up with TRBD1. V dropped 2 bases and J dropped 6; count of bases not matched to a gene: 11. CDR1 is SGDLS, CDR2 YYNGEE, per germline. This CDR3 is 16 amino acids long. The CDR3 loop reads CASSVAATGVVDTQYF. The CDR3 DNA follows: TGTGCCAGCAGCGTCGCCGCGACAGGGGTTGTGGATACGCAGTATTTT.

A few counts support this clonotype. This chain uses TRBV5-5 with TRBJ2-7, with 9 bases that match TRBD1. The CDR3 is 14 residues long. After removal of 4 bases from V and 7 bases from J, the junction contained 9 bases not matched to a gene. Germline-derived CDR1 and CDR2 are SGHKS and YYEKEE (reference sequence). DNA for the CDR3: TGTGCCAGCAGCAGGGGACAGGGTAGCTGGGAGCAGTACTTC. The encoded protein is CASSRGQGSWEQYF. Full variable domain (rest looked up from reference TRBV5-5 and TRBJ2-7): DAGVTQSPTHLIKTRGQQVTLRCSPISGHKSVSWYQQVLGQGPQFIFQYYEKEERGRGNFPDRFSARQFPNYSSELNVNALLLGDSALYLCASSRGQGSWEQYFGPGTRLTVT.

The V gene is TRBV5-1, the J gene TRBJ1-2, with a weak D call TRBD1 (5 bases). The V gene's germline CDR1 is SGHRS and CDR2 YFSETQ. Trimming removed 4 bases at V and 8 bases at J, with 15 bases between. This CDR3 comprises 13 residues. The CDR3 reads CASSIGDLRGYTF. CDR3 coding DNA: TGCGCCAGCAGCATCGGGGACCTACGGGGCTACACCTTC.